This record concerns one T cell receptor (beta chain) sequence. Antigen specificity is unknown. In TCRdb, the RT-PCR reads were re-called with MiXCR into one record per CDR3 protein. This table holds over 400,000 distinct CDR3 sequences, approximately 11% found once. The CDR3 sequence is 15 residues long. Germline V gene sequence: CDR1 SGDLS, CDR2 YYNGEE. The V and J ends lost 0 bases and 6 bases respectively, with 13 bases between them. This entry comes from a study of response to subunit inactivated influenza vaccine. Study-wide points: It was suggested by the authors that few new T cells are recruited by each seasonal influenza vaccination.

This TCR came from a man aged 50-60 years who received an inactivated influenza vaccine. Sequencing used PBMCs from blood, obtained around seven weeks after vaccination. The chain employs TRBV9 and TRBJ2-1; possibly TRBD2 for D (6 bases). The CDR3 sequence is CASSVVGGTPNEQFF. In DNA form, the CDR3 reads TGTGCCAGCAGCGTAGTGGGGGGAACTCCCAATGAGCAGTTCTTC.